The 13 T cell receptor beta chains below come from one sample, sequenced in a study of beta chain features in type 1 diabetes. Expressed TCRB transcripts were sequenced because the entire RNA isolate underwent reverse transcription. This table comes from immunoSEQ multiplex PCR, and its TCRdb copy is limited to in-frame clones, with some not included. The table records over 120,000 clones, about 9.4% of them present only once. Sequencing was carried out using naive CD4+ T cells from blood. These receptor sequences come from a young man in good health.

V gene TRBV9 combines with J gene TRBJ2-7; 11 nucleotides agree with TRBD1. CDR3 length: 16 amino acids. Losses at the gene ends were 4 bases for V and 1 base for J; bases not matched to a gene: 7. Germline V gene sequence: CDR1 SGDLS, CDR2 YYNGEE. As DNA, the CDR3 is TGTGCCAGCAGCCCCGGACAGGGGGCGCAGTCCTACGAGCAGTACTTC. Its translation: CASSPGQGAQSYEQYF.

The chain recombines TRBV27 with TRBJ2-5; a possible D gene is TRBD1 (5 bases). Germline loops: CDR1 MNHEY, CDR2 SMNVEV (reference sequence). V lost 5 bases and J lost 4, with 14 bases in between. The CDR3 runs 14 residues. The CDR3 region is CASSTTVFGETQYF. CDR3 nucleotide sequence: TGTGCCAGCAGTACGACAGTTTTTGGAGAGACCCAGTACTTC.

The chain employs TRBV5-1 and TRBJ2-2; no definite D call. Trimming removed 1 base from V and 0 bases from J, with 7 bases in between. Germline V gives CDR1 SGHRS, CDR2 YFSETQ. The length of the CDR3 is 15 residues. In DNA, the CDR3 is TGCGCCAGCAGCTTGCCCCCGGCGAACACCGGGGAGCTGTTTTTT. Translation gives CASSLPPANTGELFF.

In this sample, this clone turned up a few times. The CDR3 loop reads CASSPPPTSGVGEQFF. In DNA, the CDR3 is TGTGCCAGCAGCCCCCCCCCGACTAGCGGGGTCGGTGAGCAGTTCTTC. The chain carries TRBV5-4 and TRBJ2-1; 11 nucleotides match TRBD2. The germline V gene has CDR1 SGHNT and CDR2 YYREEE (reference sequence). Losses at the gene ends were 4 bases for V and 9 bases for J; bases not matched to a gene: 12. This CDR3 comprises 16 residues.

This clone was detected only a few times. The chain joins TRBV5-4 to TRBJ2-3; 7 bases fit TRBD1. Germline CDR1 is SGHNT and CDR2 is YYREEE (reference sequence). The CDR3 loop spans 15 amino acids. J lost 1 base, V lost 0 bases, and 2 bases had no gene match. Here the CDR3 reads CASSLVGTGTDTQYF. The CDR3 region has the DNA TGTGCCAGCAGCTTGGTCGGGACAGGCACAGATACGCAGTATTTT. Full variable domain (rest looked up from reference TRBV5-4 and TRBJ2-3): ETGVTQSPTHLIKTRGQQVTLRCSSQSGHNTVSWYQQALGQGPQFIFQYYREEENGRGNFPPRFSGLQFPNYSSELNVNALELDDSALYLCASSLVGTGTDTQYFGPGTRLTVL.

This clone came up a few times. The rearrangement uses TRBV7-2 and TRBJ2-7, with 10 bases lining up with TRBD2. CDR1 and CDR2 from the germline V gene are SGHTA and FQGNSA. Trimming cost V 1 base and J 1 base; bases outside gene matches: 10. CDR3 length equals 18 residues. The CDR3 loop is CASSLEVNGLAVSYEQYF. The CDR3, as DNA: TGTGCCAGCAGCTTAGAGGTCAATGGACTAGCGGTTTCCTACGAGCAGTACTTC.

This chain joins TRBV5-1 and TRBJ2-3; TRBD2 is a possible D gene (5 bases). The CDR3 totals 14 residues. Germline loops: CDR1 SGHRS, CDR2 YFSETQ. V lost 6 bases and J lost 0, with 11 bases in between. CDR3 DNA sequence: TGCGCCAGCACTGAGGGTTCGAGCACAGATACGCAGTATTTT. Translated: CASTEGSSTDTQYF.

The V call is TRBV6-5, the J call TRBJ1-1, with D possibly being TRBD1 (5 bases). Germline V CDR1 and CDR2: MNHEY, SVGAGI. Trimming removed 7 bases from V and 4 bases from J, with 13 bases in between. The CDR3 consists of 13 residues. CDR3 in amino acids: CASTPPGGTEAFF. CDR3 sequence (DNA): TGTGCCAGCACCCCTCCGGGGGGCACTGAAGCTTTCTTT.

The chain recombines TRBV18 with TRBJ1-2, with TRBD1 identical over 7 bases. This CDR3 has 15 residues. Germline loops: CDR1 KGHSH, CDR2 LQKENI. J lost 6 bases, V lost 3 bases, and 10 bases had no gene match. The CDR3, as DNA: TGTGCCAGCTCACCGGGACAGCCCAGAGGGGATGGCTACACCTTC. Its protein product is CASSPGQPRGDGYTF.

The CDR3 reads CASSPTFTGDGYTF. DNA of the CDR3: TGTGCCAGCAGCCCGACCTTTACAGGGGACGGCTACACCTTC. The chain combines TRBV6-6 with TRBJ1-2; 7 nucleotides match TRBD1. Germline assignment: CDR1 MNHNY and CDR2 SVGAGI (reference sequence). The ends lost 6 bases at V and 8 bases at J; junction bases unmatched: 12. CDR3 size: 14 residues.

This clone was seen more than once but under ten times. J is TRBJ2-7 and V is TRBV7-8, with 11 nucleotides matching TRBD2. In germline, CDR1 is SGHVS, CDR2 FQNEAQ. With V trimmed by 4 bases and J by 4 bases, 9 bases remained unmatched. The CDR3 has 16 amino acids. CDR3 DNA: TGTGCCAGCAGCTCAAAAGGACTAGCGGGCCAATACGAGCAGTACTTC. Translation: CASSSKGLAGQYEQYF.

This chain uses TRBV5-4 with TRBJ2-2; D remains ambiguous. The CDR3 runs 11 residues. Looked up from germline, CDR1 is SGHNT and CDR2 is YYREEE (reference sequence). The V end lost 5 bases, the J end lost 8 bases, and 7 bases lay between the germline ends. This chain's CDR3 is CASSTLGELFF. The CDR3, as DNA: TGTGCCAGCAGTACCCTAGGGGAGCTGTTTTTT.

The CDR3 DNA is TGTGCCAGCAGCCCTTTTCCAGGGGGCGCATCTGGGGCCAACGTCCTGACTTTC. Amino acid sequence: CASSPFPGGASGANVLTF. The chain uses TRBV5-4 and TRBJ2-6; TRBD1 agrees at 8 bases. This CDR3 comprises 18 residues. CDR1 is SGHNT and CDR2 is YYREEE in the germline V gene (reference sequence). Germline trimming cut 4 bases from V and 1 base from J; bases unmatched to any gene: 10.